This is a list of T cell receptor beta chains from one sample in a study of cytomegalovirus exposure and HLA in healthy donors. Sequencing was performed with immunoSEQ multiplex PCR; in TCRdb, only in-frame clones are kept and a portion is missing. The repertoire holds 100,000 to 150,000 clones, 65% to 90% seen once, with 0.95% to 1.5% in the top ten. The sample was PBMCs. These receptors came from a girl aged 2-10 years in good health and CMV-seronegative. Each CDR3 is given with its conserved first and last residue. Fields, in order: D gene, J gene, clone size, V gene, CDR3 protein, CDR3 DNA. D genes are given only for firm matches. Where a row states a size, it is once, few, many or the class of an expanded clone; other rows omit it.

d_gene: -
j_gene: TRBJ1-6
abundance: -
v_gene: TRBV27
CDR3aa: CASSPVPRGGNSPLHF
CDR3nt: TGTGCCAGCAGTCCCGTCCCCAGGGGCGGTAATTCACCCCTCCACTTT

d_gene: -
j_gene: TRBJ2-1
abundance: -
v_gene: TRBV1
CDR3aa: CTSSHPSCRLAGKRSYNEQFF
CDR3nt: TGCACCAGCAGCCATCCCTCATGCAGACTAGCGGGAAAGAGATCCTACAATGAGCAGTTCTTC

d_gene: TRBD1
j_gene: TRBJ1-6
abundance: -
v_gene: TRBV6-6
CDR3aa: CASSYRDRNSPLHF
CDR3nt: TGTGCCAGCAGTTATCGGGACAGGAATTCACCCCTCCACTTT

d_gene: TRBD1
j_gene: TRBJ1-1
abundance: few
v_gene: TRBV2
CDR3aa: CASRNRGGWDEAFF
CDR3nt: TGTGCCAGCAGAAACAGGGGGGGGTGGGATGAAGCTTTCTTT

d_gene: TRBD2
j_gene: TRBJ2-7
abundance: -
v_gene: TRBV27
CDR3aa: CASSFSAGGPYEQYF
CDR3nt: TGTGCCAGCAGCTTTAGCGCGGGAGGGCCCTACGAGCAGTACTTC

d_gene: TRBD2
j_gene: TRBJ2-7
abundance: -
v_gene: TRBV29-1
CDR3aa: CSVAGLAGKGPSEQYF
CDR3nt: TGCAGCGTAGCGGGACTAGCGGGGAAGGGACCGAGCGAGCAGTACTTC

d_gene: -
j_gene: TRBJ1-6
abundance: once
v_gene: TRBV6-5
CDR3aa: CASRWAPQNNSPLHF
CDR3nt: TGTGCCAGCAGGTGGGCGCCGCAAAATAATTCACCCCTCCACTTT

d_gene: -
j_gene: TRBJ2-1
abundance: -
v_gene: TRBV11-2
CDR3aa: CASVGASRYNEQFF
CDR3nt: TGTGCCAGCGTTGGAGCGTCTCGGTACAATGAGCAGTTCTTC

d_gene: TRBD1
j_gene: TRBJ1-5
abundance: -
v_gene: TRBV7-9
CDR3aa: CASSSTGIGSEQPQHF
CDR3nt: TGTGCCAGCAGCTCGACAGGGATTGGGTCAGAACAGCCCCAGCATTTT

d_gene: TRBD1
j_gene: TRBJ1-3
abundance: -
v_gene: TRBV25-1
CDR3aa: CASSDRAGGSGNTIYF
CDR3nt: TGTGCCAGCAGTGATCGGGCAGGGGGCTCTGGAAACACCATATATTTT

d_gene: TRBD2
j_gene: TRBJ2-5
abundance: -
v_gene: TRBV29-1
CDR3aa: CSVDGSGSRETQYF
CDR3nt: TGCAGCGTTGACGGGAGCGGGAGTAGAGAGACCCAGTACTTC

d_gene: -
j_gene: TRBJ2-1
abundance: -
v_gene: TRBV5-1
CDR3aa: CASSLLGSSYNEQFF
CDR3nt: TGCGCCAGCAGCTTGTTGGGGAGCTCCTACAATGAGCAGTTCTTC

d_gene: -
j_gene: TRBJ1-5
abundance: -
v_gene: TRBV18
CDR3aa: CASSPPGGLEPQHF
CDR3nt: TGTGCCAGCTCACCACCGGGGGGTTTGGAGCCCCAGCATTTT

d_gene: TRBD2
j_gene: TRBJ2-1
abundance: -
v_gene: TRBV6-1
CDR3aa: CASSLAGGPYNEQFF
CDR3nt: TGTGCCAGCAGTTTAGCGGGGGGCCCCTACAATGAGCAGTTCTTC

d_gene: -
j_gene: TRBJ1-1
abundance: -
v_gene: TRBV6-1
CDR3aa: CASSDRSEVQAFF
CDR3nt: TGTGCCAGCAGTGATAGGTCGGAGGTTCAAGCTTTCTTT

d_gene: -
j_gene: TRBJ2-7
abundance: -
v_gene: TRBV7-2
CDR3aa: CASNLRTAPYEQYF
CDR3nt: TGTGCCAGCAACTTAAGGACAGCCCCCTACGAGCAGTACTTC

d_gene: -
j_gene: TRBJ1-1
abundance: -
v_gene: TRBV19
CDR3aa: CASTAGGLSTEAFF
CDR3nt: TGTGCCAGTACGGCCGGGGGGCTCAGCACTGAAGCTTTCTTT

d_gene: TRBD1
j_gene: TRBJ2-1
abundance: -
v_gene: TRBV7-3
CDR3aa: CASSRQTGGSYNEQFF
CDR3nt: TGTGCCAGCAGCCGCCAAACAGGGGGATCCTACAATGAGCAGTTCTTC

d_gene: -
j_gene: TRBJ2-1
abundance: -
v_gene: TRBV7-9
CDR3aa: CASSALDGGVNEQFF
CDR3nt: TGTGCCAGCAGCGCCCTCGACGGGGGTGTCAATGAGCAGTTCTTC

d_gene: -
j_gene: TRBJ1-1
abundance: -
v_gene: TRBV4-1
CDR3aa: CASSQAGQLNTEAFF
CDR3nt: TGCGCCAGCAGCCAAGCCGGACAGCTGAACACTGAAGCTTTCTTT

d_gene: TRBD2
j_gene: TRBJ2-3
abundance: -
v_gene: TRBV7-8
CDR3aa: CASSALTGGVTDTQYF
CDR3nt: TGTGCCAGCAGCGCGCTAACCGGGGGGGTCACAGATACGCAGTATTTT

d_gene: -
j_gene: TRBJ2-5
abundance: -
v_gene: TRBV2
CDR3aa: CAMREQKETQYF
CDR3nt: TGTGCCATGCGGGAACAGAAAGAGACCCAGTACTTC

d_gene: -
j_gene: TRBJ2-1
abundance: -
v_gene: TRBV28
CDR3aa: CASSPPRPGVQGFF
CDR3nt: TGTGCCAGCAGTCCCCCTCGCCCGGGAGTCCAGGGGTTCTTC

d_gene: -
j_gene: TRBJ1-2
abundance: -
v_gene: TRBV5-1
CDR3aa: CASSLDRDYGYTF
CDR3nt: TGCGCCAGCAGCTTGGACAGGGACTATGGCTACACCTTC

d_gene: -
j_gene: TRBJ2-4
abundance: -
v_gene: TRBV25-1
CDR3aa: CASSESEGAVAKNIQYF
CDR3nt: TGTGCCAGCAGTGAATCGGAAGGGGCGGTAGCCAAAAACATTCAGTACTTC

d_gene: TRBD1
j_gene: TRBJ1-1
abundance: -
v_gene: TRBV5-6
CDR3aa: CASSQMTGGKGNTEAFF
CDR3nt: TGTGCCAGCAGCCAGATGACAGGGGGCAAGGGGAACACTGAAGCTTTCTTT

d_gene: -
j_gene: TRBJ1-1
abundance: -
v_gene: TRBV23-1
CDR3aa: CASSGLEAFF
CDR3nt: TGCGCCAGCAGTGGACTGGAAGCTTTCTTT

d_gene: -
j_gene: TRBJ2-5
abundance: -
v_gene: TRBV25-1
CDR3aa: CASSVHRGGETQYF
CDR3nt: TGTGCCAGCAGTGTTCACAGGGGGGGAGAGACCCAGTACTTC

d_gene: -
j_gene: TRBJ1-4
abundance: -
v_gene: TRBV6-1
CDR3aa: CASSEAPLSRKGEKLFF
CDR3nt: TGTGCCAGCAGTGAAGCTCCCCTCAGCCGGAAGGGGGAAAAACTGTTTTTT

d_gene: TRBD1
j_gene: TRBJ1-2
abundance: -
v_gene: TRBV25-1
CDR3aa: CASRTGGSYGYTF
CDR3nt: TGTGCCAGCAGGACAGGGGGAAGCTATGGCTACACCTTC

d_gene: TRBD1
j_gene: TRBJ2-7
abundance: -
v_gene: TRBV6-1
CDR3aa: CASSENRDRVGITYEQYF
CDR3nt: TGTGCCAGCAGTGAAAACCGGGACAGGGTCGGAATCACCTACGAGCAGTACTTC

d_gene: TRBD2
j_gene: TRBJ2-5
abundance: -
v_gene: TRBV5-1
CDR3aa: CASSLGTSGGHQETQYF
CDR3nt: TGCGCCAGCAGCTTAGGAACTAGCGGGGGACACCAAGAGACCCAGTACTTC

d_gene: -
j_gene: TRBJ1-1
abundance: -
v_gene: TRBV7-9
CDR3aa: CASSFGRDFTEAFF
CDR3nt: TGTGCCAGCAGCTTCGGGCGGGACTTCACTGAAGCTTTCTTT

d_gene: -
j_gene: TRBJ1-1
abundance: -
v_gene: TRBV4-1
CDR3aa: CASSPEGGKTEAFF
CDR3nt: TGCGCCAGCAGCCCGGAAGGAGGGAAAACTGAAGCTTTCTTT

d_gene: TRBD1
j_gene: TRBJ1-1
abundance: once
v_gene: TRBV30
CDR3aa: CAWTLIQGAVGTEAFF
CDR3nt: TGTGCCTGGACTTTAATCCAGGGGGCTGTGGGTACTGAAGCTTTCTTT

d_gene: TRBD2
j_gene: TRBJ2-3
abundance: -
v_gene: TRBV11-3
CDR3aa: CASSRAGERTQYF
CDR3nt: TGTGCCAGCAGCCGGGCGGGGGAAAGGACGCAGTATTTT

d_gene: TRBD2
j_gene: TRBJ2-7
abundance: -
v_gene: TRBV5-1
CDR3aa: CASSKTSGRVEQYF
CDR3nt: TGCGCCAGCAGCAAAACTAGCGGGAGGGTCGAGCAGTACTTC

d_gene: TRBD1
j_gene: TRBJ2-7
abundance: once
v_gene: TRBV7-8
CDR3aa: CASSLELGTGLYEQYF
CDR3nt: TGTGCCAGCAGCTTAGAGTTGGGGACAGGACTCTACGAGCAGTACTTC

d_gene: TRBD1
j_gene: TRBJ2-2
abundance: -
v_gene: TRBV15
CDR3aa: CATSTLDRASGELFF
CDR3nt: TGTGCCACCAGCACTCTCGACAGGGCGAGCGGGGAGCTGTTTTTT

d_gene: TRBD1
j_gene: TRBJ1-4
abundance: once
v_gene: TRBV19
CDR3aa: CASGSGTVTEKLFF
CDR3nt: TGTGCCAGTGGATCCGGGACAGTTACTGAAAAACTGTTTTTT

d_gene: TRBD2
j_gene: TRBJ2-3
abundance: -
v_gene: TRBV7-3
CDR3aa: CASSSGLGLGTQYF
CDR3nt: TGTGCCAGCAGCTCGGGACTAGGGCTGGGTACGCAGTATTTT

d_gene: -
j_gene: TRBJ1-2
abundance: -
v_gene: TRBV4-2
CDR3aa: CASSQAGGVGYGYTF
CDR3nt: TGTGCCAGCAGCCAAGCGGGGGGCGTAGGATATGGCTACACCTTC

d_gene: TRBD1
j_gene: TRBJ1-4
abundance: -
v_gene: TRBV7-9
CDR3aa: CASSSQGTTNEKLFF
CDR3nt: TGTGCCAGCAGCTCACAGGGGACGACTAATGAAAAACTGTTTTTT

d_gene: -
j_gene: TRBJ2-7
abundance: -
v_gene: TRBV7-2
CDR3aa: CASSLMGPGEGQYF
CDR3nt: TGTGCCAGCAGCTTAATGGGCCCCGGGGAAGGGCAGTACTTC

d_gene: TRBD1
j_gene: TRBJ1-5
abundance: -
v_gene: TRBV12-5
CDR3aa: CASGPGTVNDQPQHF
CDR3nt: TGTGCTAGTGGACCCGGGACAGTCAATGATCAGCCCCAGCATTTT

d_gene: TRBD2
j_gene: TRBJ2-2
abundance: -
v_gene: TRBV30
CDR3aa: CAWSEYYGTSGIWTGELFF
CDR3nt: TGTGCCTGGAGCGAATACTACGGGACTAGCGGGATCTGGACCGGGGAGCTGTTTTTT

d_gene: TRBD1
j_gene: TRBJ2-5
abundance: -
v_gene: TRBV6-6
CDR3aa: CASSDTQGAQETQYF
CDR3nt: TGTGCCAGCAGCGACACACAGGGGGCGCAAGAGACCCAGTACTTC

d_gene: -
j_gene: TRBJ2-7
abundance: -
v_gene: TRBV5-4
CDR3aa: CASSSTGEAERAVSYEQYF
CDR3nt: TGTGCCAGCAGCTCTACAGGGGAGGCGGAGCGGGCCGTCTCCTACGAGCAGTACTTC

d_gene: TRBD1
j_gene: TRBJ2-7
abundance: -
v_gene: TRBV30
CDR3aa: CAWSRPGQGFYEQYF
CDR3nt: TGTGCCTGGAGTAGGCCGGGACAGGGTTTCTACGAGCAGTACTTC

d_gene: -
j_gene: TRBJ1-1
abundance: -
v_gene: TRBV6-5
CDR3aa: CASSYSLNTEAFF
CDR3nt: TGTGCCAGCAGTTACTCGTTAAACACTGAAGCTTTCTTT

d_gene: -
j_gene: TRBJ1-6
abundance: few
v_gene: TRBV15
CDR3aa: CATSRDGGGDSPLHF
CDR3nt: TGTGCCACCAGCAGAGATGGGGGAGGGGATTCACCCCTCCACTTT